The present T cell receptor (beta chain) was sequenced within a study of T cells in Graves' hyperthyroidism and ophthalmopathy (dated by TCRdb to about 2019). At the level of the whole study: Peripheral blood was sampled at the time of initial diagnosis, prior to any treatment. In about 6 Graves' hyperthyroidism patients, the study also compared T-cell repertoires from thyroid tissue with T-cell repertoires from blood. After blood sampling, hyperthyroidism patients were treated with methimazole at a starting dose of 30 mg daily, and ophthalmopathy patients were treated with high-dose intravenous methylprednisolone. The approximately 95 discovery patients were divided at random into training and test sets in a 7:3 ratio. To identify distinguishing TCR V-J signatures, a discovery cohort of 90 to 100 patients was used, comprising 43 with Graves' ophthalmopathy and some 57 with stable Graves' hyperthyroidism. An independent validation cohort of about 20 hyperthyroidism patients and about 15 patients who later progressed to ophthalmopathy tested prospective prediction of ophthalmopathy. According to the paper, TCR Vbeta CDR3 sequencing was carried out on more than 120 peripheral blood samples, which came from approximately 41 ophthalmopathy, roughly 75 hyperthyroidism and some 17 progressor patients. What the study reported, not specific to this receptor: Sample size was not statistically predetermined, and investigators were not blinded to group allocation. Most expanded thyroid clonotypes (frequency above 0.001) were also found in blood, which suggests that blood repertoires may mirror thyroid immune responses. In validation, the model predicted progression to ophthalmopathy a median of 6.5 months before onset, with about 71% sensitivity and around 76% specificity. A 13 V-J signature model separated ophthalmopathy from stable hyperthyroidism, with nearly 90% sensitivity and 81.08% specificity in cross-validation and 80%/75% in testing.

Reading the germline V gene gives CDR1 SGHRS and CDR2 YFSETQ. V is pruned by 8 bases and J by 4 bases, leaving 9 bases of the junction without a gene match. Its CDR3 holds 16 amino acids, cysteine through phenylalanine. Just CDR3 DNA is preserved here, 48 bases in frame from base 1. In the case of this clonotype: Its binding antigen is unknown. Base qualities are not at hand, and no much larger clone is one base apart.

The TCR beta CDR3 regions were amplified from the RNA transcripts. The first round of RT-PCR for the TCR CDR3 was performed with the HTBI primer set and the Qiagen OneStep RT-PCR kit. Libraries were constructed in a second round of multiplex PCR, after which size selection and purification were performed. Libraries were sequenced paired-end with 100 bp reads on an Illumina HiSeq2000. On the authors' methods: SOAPnuke was used to process the raw data, removing reads that contained adapters or uncalled bases, had a mean Phred below 15, or lacked an exact match to the constant primer or identifier. COPE v1.2.5 was used to merge high-quality paired reads, and clonotypes were defined as unique nucleotide sequences. Clonotypes were aligned to IMGT TRBV, TRBD and TRBJ reference segments using MiTCR v1.1. The analysis was restricted to V-J combinations with a frequency above 0.0001, which together covered about 99% of the repertoires. A TCS score was defined as the ratio between F50 (clonal expansion) and ExV (chaos), using BLOSUM62-based TCRdist between CDR3 peptides within each V-J. Welch's t-statistics and random forest reduced around 520 V-J features to 13, which were used in a naive Bayes classifier (R e1071). Starting from the raw public reads, TCRdb applied fastp trimming at Q25, assembled clones with MiXCR and retained in-frame beta chains. When rows share a CDR3 protein, they turn into one entry using the most common DNA and genes. The V and J calls and clone size come from TCRdb's table, not from the authors' own analysis. The sample table lists approximately 380,000 distinct CDR3 sequences, less than 20% of them with a count of one. The top ten hold 35% to 45% of the sample.

Moderately to severely active disease, a Clinical Activity Score of at least 3, a NOSPECS grade of at least 4, and a duration under 3 months were present in ophthalmopathy patients. Any patient with an uncontrolled infection, another autoimmune disease, pregnancy or lactation was excluded. Clinical symptoms, serum thyroxine and TRAb, thyroid ultrasound, and orbital computed tomography formed the basis for the diagnoses. Ficoll-Paque density gradient centrifugation was used to isolate PBMCs from approximately 10 ml of fresh peripheral blood. Total RNA was extracted using Trizol reagent, and RNA quality was assessed on an Agilent 2100 Bioanalyzer.

The clonotype comes from a man younger than 35 with Graves' ophthalmopathy. The rearranged segments are TRBV5-1 and TRBJ2-2, with TRBD1 identical over 12 junction bases. The sample was blood. The CDR3 loop reads CASWPGQGALTGELFF. In nucleotides, the sequence is TGCGCCAGTTGGCCGGGACAGGGGGCGCTCACCGGGGAGCTGTTTTTT.